This T cell receptor (beta chain) was sequenced in a study of shared clonotypes between healthy human individuals. Generated by immunoSEQ multiplex PCR, the TCRdb table keeps only in-frame clones and is missing some. In the table there are hundreds of thousands of clones, around three quarters of which are singletons. Specimen: PBMCs. The sequence came from a middle-aged woman in good health. Some clones in this sample may be carry-over from other donors' samples.

The CDR3 sequence is CASSPLVASENTGELFF. The CDR3 DNA reads TGTGCCAGCAGCCCGCTGGTGGCTAGTGAGAACACCGGGGAGCTGTTTTTT. This chain uses TRBV11-2 with TRBJ2-2; D is unresolved. The CDR3 is 17 residues long. Germline V gene sequence: CDR1 SGHAT, CDR2 FQNNGV. The ends were cut back, 5 bases at V and 1 base at J, with 17 bases in the middle.